Each of the 27 T cell receptor beta chains below was sequenced from the same sample in a study of cytomegalovirus exposure and HLA in healthy donors. Clones were sequenced by immunoSEQ multiplex PCR, and TCRdb holds only the in-frame ones, with some missing. Of fewer than 150,000 clones listed, about 82% were seen once; the top ten hold roughly 5%. The sequencing input was PBMCs. The source is a man younger than 30 in good health and CMV-seronegative.

The rearrangement joins TRBV6-1 to TRBJ2-1, with 7 bases that match TRBD2. Trimming took 4 bases from V and 0 from J; bases not matched to a gene: 6. The CDR3 contains 16 residues. Germline V gene sequence: CDR1 MNHNS, CDR2 SASEGT. CDR3 nucleotide sequence: TGTGCCAGCAGTGGCGGCGGGAGCCTCTCCTACAATGAGCAGTTCTTC. Amino acid sequence: CASSGGGSLSYNEQFF.

The chain couples TRBV30 to TRBJ1-1; TRBD1 is a possible D gene (6 bases). V gave up 5 bases and J gave up 6 bases, with 16 bases separating them. Germline CDR1 GTSNPN, CDR2 SVGIG (reference sequence). The CDR3 runs to 13 residues. CDR3 residues: CAWRIGGPAEAFF. In DNA, the CDR3 is TGTGCCTGGCGAATCGGGGGGCCCGCTGAAGCTTTCTTT.

The chain combines TRBV9 with TRBJ2-2; D call uncertain. The CDR3 covers 16 residues. Trimming took 5 bases from V and 3 from J, leaving 17 bases between them. Germline CDR1 and CDR2: SGDLS and YYNGEE. The CDR3 bases are TGTGCCAGCAGTTTCTTGGGTGAGGCGCACACCGGGGAGCTGTTTTTT. This gives the protein CASSFLGEAHTGELFF.

The V call is TRBV27, the J call TRBJ2-1, with TRBD2 identical over 7 bases. Germline assignment: CDR1 MNHEY and CDR2 SMNVEV (reference sequence). This CDR3 has 15 amino acids. V was clipped by 6 bases and J by 7 bases; unmatched bases: 12. DNA of the CDR3: TGTGCCAGCAGCCTTACCTCTAGCGGCGTGAATGAGCAGTTCTTC. Protein product: CASSLTSSGVNEQFF.

The count of this clone is one. The chain couples TRBV5-6 to TRBJ2-5; 9 nucleotides match TRBD2. Germline values: CDR1 SGHDT, CDR2 YYEEEE. V gave up 1 base and J gave up 5 bases; unmatched junction bases: 6. The CDR3 has 15 amino acids. DNA for the CDR3: TGTGCCAGCAGCTTGACGGTAGCGGGGGTTGAGACCCAGTACTTC. This translates into CASSLTVAGVETQYF.

The chain couples TRBV7-6 to TRBJ2-7; 10 bases match TRBD1. The CDR3 totals 15 residues. Trimming removed 5 bases from V and 4 bases from J; junction bases left unmatched: 8. In germline, CDR1 is SGHVS, CDR2 FNYEAQ. CDR3 protein: CASSPWGQGYYEQYF. The CDR3 nucleotides read TGTGCCAGCAGCCCGTGGGGACAGGGGTATTACGAGCAGTACTTC.

The J gene is TRBJ1-5, the V gene TRBV5-8; D is unclear. The V gene's germline CDR1 is SGHTS and CDR2 YDEGEE. V was pared by 0 bases and J by 10 bases, with 8 bases between. This CDR3 has 12 amino acids. The chain's CDR3 is CASSLAGSPQHF. The CDR3 coding sequence is TGTGCCAGCAGCTTGGCGGGGAGCCCCCAGCATTTT.

The chain employs TRBV5-1 and TRBJ2-5; 9 bases align to TRBD1. CDR1 is SGHRS and CDR2 is YFSETQ in the germline V gene. V trimming: 6 bases; J trimming: 1 base; junction bases outside the gene matches: 7. The CDR3 consists of 15 residues. The CDR3 is CASKQGTGPQETQYF. The CDR3 bases are TGCGCCAGCAAACAAGGGACAGGGCCCCAAGAGACCCAGTACTTC.

The chain combines TRBV6-5 with TRBJ2-4; 9 bases fit TRBD2. The J segment lost 1 base and the V segment lost 1 base, leaving 2 bases of the junction unmatched. Germline values: CDR1 MNHEY, CDR2 SVGAGI. The CDR3 is 16 residues long. DNA for the CDR3: TGTGCCAGCAGTTACTTTGCGGGAGGGGCCAAAAACATTCAGTACTTC. This sequence encodes CASSYFAGGAKNIQYF.

J is TRBJ2-1 and V is TRBV10-3; D might be TRBD2 (8 bases). The V end lost 11 bases, the J end lost 6 bases, and 20 bases lay between the germline ends. The CDR3 runs 14 residues. Germline CDR1 reads ENHRY; CDR2 reads SYGVKD. The CDR3 sequence: CAAREGAPTNEQFF. Written as DNA, the CDR3 is TGTGCCGCCCGGGAGGGGGCCCCTACCAATGAGCAGTTCTTC.

The chain carries TRBV6-5 and TRBJ2-2; D is ambiguous. Germline V gene sequence: CDR1 MNHEY, CDR2 SVGAGI. This CDR3 is built from 12 residues. Trimming left V 4 bases short and J 6 bases short, with 6 bases between. The CDR3 region has the DNA TGTGCCAGCAGTTTTGGAGCCGGGGAGCTGTTTTTT. Its protein product is CASSFGAGELFF.

This rearrangement joins TRBV14 to TRBJ1-2; D is unclear. Trimming removed 2 bases from V and 4 bases from J, with 8 bases in between. CDR1 is SGHDN, CDR2 FVKESK, per germline. There are 13 residues in the CDR3. CDR3 DNA: TGTGCCAGCAGCCAATACAGTTCCTATGGCTACACCTTC. Its translation: CASSQYSSYGYTF.

The V and J genes are TRBV19 and TRBJ2-7; TRBD2 might be the D (5 bases). CDR1 and CDR2 from the germline V gene are LNHDA and SQIVND (reference sequence). The CDR3 totals 14 residues. The V end was cut by 1 base, the J end by 0 bases, with 7 bases between. The CDR3 loop reads CASSIAGSSYEQYF. CDR3 bases: TGTGCCAGTAGTATAGCGGGGAGCTCCTACGAGCAGTACTTC.

The chain links TRBV7-2 to TRBJ1-1, with a tentative D call TRBD1 (5 bases). The CDR3 is 14 amino acids. The V gene lost 6 bases and the J gene lost 0 bases, with 11 bases spanning the gap. CDR1 and CDR2 (germline): SGHTA, FQGNSA. The CDR3 DNA is TGTGCCAGCAGTATAAGGGGCGTGAACACTGAAGCTTTCTTT. It translates to CASSIRGVNTEAFF.

The genes are TRBV27 and TRBJ2-1; D possibly corresponds to TRBD1 (5 bases). V lost 5 bases and J 2 bases, leaving 13 bases between the germline ends. The CDR3 covers 15 residues. The germline gives CDR1 MNHEY, CDR2 SMNVEV (reference sequence). The DNA of the CDR3 is TGTGCCAGCAGTCCTGTTAGGGGAACCTACAATGAGCAGTTCTTC. Protein product: CASSPVRGTYNEQFF.

On this clone: One end of the junction is discordant with germline, which a read error may explain. The chain carries TRBV7-7 and TRBJ1-2; weak D call: TRBD1 (6 bases). CDR3 size: 15 residues. Germline V gives CDR1 SSHAT, CDR2 FNYEAQ (reference sequence). The CDR3 loop is CASSLLQGRVNGYTF. CDR3 in DNA: TGTGCTAGCAGCTTATTACAGGGAAGGGTGAATGGCTACACCTTC.

This chain uses TRBV7-6 with TRBJ2-3, with D possibly matching TRBD2 (6 bases). With 5 bases removed from V and 3 bases from J, the gap between germline ends came to 18 bases. CDR3 length: 16 amino acids. Germline CDR1 and CDR2: SGHVS and FNYEAQ. Here the CDR3 reads CASSPSGIGTTDTQYF. DNA of the CDR3: TGTGCCAGCAGCCCCAGTGGAATCGGGACTACAGATACGCAGTATTTT.

The chain links TRBV5-4 to TRBJ1-2; 7 bases fit TRBD1. The CDR3 has 13 amino acids. CDR1 is SGHNT and CDR2 is YYREEE in the germline V gene (reference sequence). V shed 0 bases, J shed 6 bases, and the junction held 2 bases outside the gene matches. CDR3 sequence reads: CASSLGQGNGYTF. The CDR3 DNA reads as TGTGCCAGCAGCTTGGGACAGGGAAATGGCTACACCTTC.

The chain couples TRBV5-1 to TRBJ2-7; 13 nucleotides line up with TRBD2. The CDR3 runs to 21 residues. Per the germline V gene, CDR1 is SGHRS and CDR2 is YFSETQ. After removal of 4 bases from V and 3 bases from J, the junction contained 22 bases not matched to a gene. CDR3 nucleotides: TGCGCCAGCAGCCGGTCGTGGACAGAGAGGACTAGCGGGAGTACTTACTACGAGCAGTACTTC. Translated: CASSRSWTERTSGSTYYEQYF.

The chain combines TRBV7-9 with TRBJ2-3; D is ambiguous. This CDR3 spans 13 amino acids. The germline V gene encodes CDR1 SEHNR and CDR2 FQNEAQ (reference sequence). V lost 5 bases and J 3 bases, leaving 9 bases between the germline ends. This CDR3 is CASSPARTDTQYF. DNA for the CDR3: TGTGCCAGCAGCCCCGCCCGGACAGATACGCAGTATTTT.

This chain uses TRBV5-4 with TRBJ2-1, with TRBD1 identical over 8 bases. Germline CDR1 reads SGHNT; CDR2 reads YYREEE (reference sequence). The V gene end was trimmed by 4 bases and the J gene end by 2 bases; junction bases not matched to a gene: 5. The CDR3 consists of 15 residues. The CDR3 loop reads CASSLEQGAYNEQFF. CDR3 coding DNA: TGTGCCAGCAGCCTCGAACAGGGGGCCTACAATGAGCAGTTCTTC.

This chain connects TRBV5-1 to TRBJ2-3; 7 bases are shared with TRBD2. Germline V gene sequence: CDR1 SGHRS, CDR2 YFSETQ. Trimming took 5 bases from V and 1 from J; bases not matched to a gene: 4. CDR3 length: 14 residues. The CDR3 DNA follows: TGCGCCAGCAGACGGGACTACCGCACAGATACGCAGTATTTT. Translating gives CASRRDYRTDTQYF.

This clone was seen only once. The chain is built from TRBV5-1 and TRBJ2-7, with D uncertain. The CDR3 runs to 13 residues. V shed 7 bases and J shed 3 bases, with 14 bases lying between them. The V gene's germline CDR1 is SGHRS and CDR2 YFSETQ. The CDR3 DNA reads TGCGCCAGCCGCCAGCCGGAGAACTACGAGCAGTACTTC. The encoded protein is CASRQPENYEQYF.

This clone came up a few times. The chain is built from TRBV21-1 and TRBJ1-5; no check of the table's D call, TRBD1, against the DNA was made. TRBV21-1 is an annotated pseudogene. CDR3 length equals 15 residues. As DNA, the CDR3 is TGTGCCAGCAACAGAAGGCCCTATAGCAATCAGCCCCAGCATTTT. Its protein is CASNRRPYSNQPQHF.

The chain links TRBV18 to TRBJ1-1; D possibly corresponds to TRBD1 (6 bases). Germline CDR1 is KGHSH and CDR2 is LQKENI. V was shortened by 6 bases and J by 5 bases, with 16 bases between the two germline ends. CDR3 length equals 14 residues. This CDR3 reads CASSLQGEGTEAFF. CDR3 bases: TGTGCCAGCTCGTTACAGGGCGAGGGGACTGAAGCTTTCTTT.

The chain recombines TRBV6-5 with TRBJ1-2, with TRBD1 matching over 10 bases. V trimming: 8 bases; J trimming: 5 bases; junction bases outside the gene matches: 8. The CDR3 is 14 amino acids. Germline loops: CDR1 MNHEY, CDR2 SVGAGI. The CDR3 sequence is CASARDRGFYGYTF. The CDR3 bases are TGTGCCAGCGCCCGGGACAGGGGATTTTATGGCTACACCTTC.

V and J are TRBV15 and TRBJ2-2; D possibly corresponds to TRBD2 (5 bases). The CDR3 is made up of 14 amino acids. In germline, CDR1 is LNHNV, CDR2 YYDKDF (reference sequence). The V and J ends lost 3 bases and 6 bases respectively, with 11 bases between them. The CDR3 nucleotides read TGTGCCACCAGCAGGACCGGACTCCCCGGGGAGCTGTTTTTT. This encodes CATSRTGLPGELFF.